Described below is a single T cell receptor beta chain sequence and its context. The data stem from a study of blood T cell repertoires in COVID-19. Study overall: Some COVID-19 samples were acute and others convalescent; all came from the United States, Italy and Spain.

Study members were between roughly 18 and 89 years old and lived in about two dozen US regions. Deletions cut 5 bases from V and 2 bases from J, with 9 bases between. CDR3 length equals 13 residues. Germline V gene data show CDR1 as KGHSH and CDR2 as LQKENI. TCRdb keeps only in-frame clones here, not all; method: immunoSEQ multiplex PCR. The sample yields a few hundred thousand clones, just under 90% seen once. This chain joins TRBV18 and TRBJ1-2; tentatively, D is TRBD1 (6 bases). Sequencing was performed on PBMCs or T cells enriched from blood (not recorded which). The receptor was isolated from a woman in her forties or fifties who had been exposed to COVID-19. CDR3 sequence: CASSTDSNYGYTF. Here the CDR3 DNA reads TGTGCCAGCTCAACGGACAGCAACTATGGCTACACCTTC.